What follows describes a single TCR beta chain. The sample belongs to a study of shared clonotypes between healthy human individuals. Some clones are missing from TCRdb's copy, which holds only in-frame ones; the method was immunoSEQ multiplex PCR. In the table there are around 500,000 clones, about 78% of which are singletons. The V gene lost 5 bases and the J gene lost 4 bases, with 18 bases spanning the gap. The CDR3 is 16 residues long. The germline CDR1 and CDR2 sequences are SGHTS and YDEGEE. Sequenced sample: PBMCs. This chain joins TRBV5-8 and TRBJ1-4; no definite D call. This clonotype was sampled from a woman in her 40s in good health. Some clones in this sample may be carry-over from other donors' samples. Written as DNA, the CDR3 is TGTGCCAGCAGGTTCGGACGGATGGCCCTTAATGAAAAACTGTTTTTT. Encoded protein: CASRFGRMALNEKLFF.